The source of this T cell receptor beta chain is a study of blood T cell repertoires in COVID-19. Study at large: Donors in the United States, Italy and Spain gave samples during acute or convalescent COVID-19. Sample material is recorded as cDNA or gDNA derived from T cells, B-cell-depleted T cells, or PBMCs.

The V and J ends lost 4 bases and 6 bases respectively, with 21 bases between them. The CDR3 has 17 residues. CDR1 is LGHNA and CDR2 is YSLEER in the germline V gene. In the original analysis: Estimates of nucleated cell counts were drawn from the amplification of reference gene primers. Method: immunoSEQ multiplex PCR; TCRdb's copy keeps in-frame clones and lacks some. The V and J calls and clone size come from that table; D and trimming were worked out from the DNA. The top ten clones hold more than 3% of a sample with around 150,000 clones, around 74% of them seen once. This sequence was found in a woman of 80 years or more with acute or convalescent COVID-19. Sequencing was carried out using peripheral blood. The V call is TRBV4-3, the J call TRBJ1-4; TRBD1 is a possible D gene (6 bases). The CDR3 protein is CASSRNLPRDTHEKLFF. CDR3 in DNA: TGCGCCAGCAGCCGAAATCTCCCCCGGGACACCCATGAAAAACTGTTTTTT.